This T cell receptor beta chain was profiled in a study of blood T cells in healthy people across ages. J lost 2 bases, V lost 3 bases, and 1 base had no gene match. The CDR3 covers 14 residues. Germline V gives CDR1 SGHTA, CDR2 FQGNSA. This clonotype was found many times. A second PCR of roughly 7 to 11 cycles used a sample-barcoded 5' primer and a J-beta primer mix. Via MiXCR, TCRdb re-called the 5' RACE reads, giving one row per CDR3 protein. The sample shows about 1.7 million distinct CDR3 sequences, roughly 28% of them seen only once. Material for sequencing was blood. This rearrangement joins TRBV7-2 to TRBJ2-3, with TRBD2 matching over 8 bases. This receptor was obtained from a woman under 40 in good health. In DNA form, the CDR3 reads TGTGCCAGCAGCTTGACTAGCGACACAGATACGCAGTATTTT. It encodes CASSLTSDTDTQYF.